This TCR beta chain was sequenced for a study of cytotoxic CD8 clonotypes in ibrutinib-treated CLL. CDR1 is MGHRA and CDR2 is YSYEKL in the germline V gene. Trimming shortened V by 3 bases and J by 2 bases, and 14 bases separated the two germline ends. The CDR3 covers 16 residues. Produced via immunoSEQ multiplex PCR; TCRdb's table is partial and in-frame only. The data hold fewer than 35,000 clones, with roughly 57% observed a single time. The sequenced sample was PBMCs, obtained before ibrutinib treatment. The chain uses TRBV4-1 and TRBJ2-1; D unresolved. This clonotype originated in a human donor with chronic lymphocytic leukemia. The CDR3 reads CASSHPPPTPYNEQFF. CDR3 coding DNA: TGCGCCAGCAGCCACCCGCCCCCAACTCCCTACAATGAGCAGTTCTTC.